The sequence of this T cell receptor beta chain was determined in a study of blood T cell repertoires in COVID-19. As for the study in general: Collection of acute and convalescent COVID-19 samples took place in the United States, Italy and Spain. T cells, B-cell-depleted T cells, or PBMCs provided the cDNA or gDNA that served as material.

The CDR3 is 16 residues long. Germline CDR1 SGDLS, CDR2 YYNGEE. V lost 1 base and J lost 6, with 19 bases in between. Authors' analysis steps: Estimates of nucleated cell counts were drawn from the amplification of reference gene primers. The table came from immunoSEQ multiplex PCR; TCRdb's copy has only in-frame clones and leaves some out. The V and J calls and clone size come from that table; D and trimming were worked out from the DNA. The sample has around 9,700 clones, 70% to 90% seen once; the top ten hold around a quarter. The gene calls are TRBV9 and TRBJ1-2, with D tentatively TRBD1 (6 bases). This receptor was obtained from a man younger than 45 with active or convalescent COVID-19. Sequencing input: peripheral blood. CDR3 in amino acids: CASSVLGGGGGHGYTF. CDR3 bases: TGTGCCAGCAGCGTACTGGGTGGCGGGGGCGGCCATGGCTACACCTTC.